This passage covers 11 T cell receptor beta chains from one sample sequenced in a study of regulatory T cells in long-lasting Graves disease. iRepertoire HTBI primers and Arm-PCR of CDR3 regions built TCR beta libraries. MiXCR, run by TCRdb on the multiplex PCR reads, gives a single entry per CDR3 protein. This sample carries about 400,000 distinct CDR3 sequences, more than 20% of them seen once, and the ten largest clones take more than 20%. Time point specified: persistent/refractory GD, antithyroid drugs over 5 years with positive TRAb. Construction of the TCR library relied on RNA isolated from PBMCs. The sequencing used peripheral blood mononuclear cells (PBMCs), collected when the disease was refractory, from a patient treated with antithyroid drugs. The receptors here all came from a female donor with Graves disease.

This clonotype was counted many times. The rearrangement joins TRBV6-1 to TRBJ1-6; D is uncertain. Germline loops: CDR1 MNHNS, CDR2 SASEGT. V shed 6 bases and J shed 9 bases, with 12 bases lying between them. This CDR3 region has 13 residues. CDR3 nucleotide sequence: TGTGCCAGCAGAGTTAATGGGATTTCACCCCTCCACTTT. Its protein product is CASRVNGISPLHF.

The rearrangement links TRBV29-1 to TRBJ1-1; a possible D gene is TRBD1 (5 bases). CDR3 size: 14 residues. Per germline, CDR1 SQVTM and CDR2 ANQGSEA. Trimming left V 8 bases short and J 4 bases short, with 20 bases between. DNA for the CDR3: TGCAGCCCCATTTTATCGCCTAGGGGCACTGAAGCTTTCTTT. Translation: CSPILSPRGTEAFF. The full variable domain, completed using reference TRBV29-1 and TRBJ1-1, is SAVISQKPSRDICQRGTSLTIQCQVDSQVTMMFWYRQQPGQSLTLIATANQGSEATYESGFVIDKFPISRPNLTFSTLTVSNMSPEDSSIYLCSPILSPRGTEAFFGQGTRLTVV.

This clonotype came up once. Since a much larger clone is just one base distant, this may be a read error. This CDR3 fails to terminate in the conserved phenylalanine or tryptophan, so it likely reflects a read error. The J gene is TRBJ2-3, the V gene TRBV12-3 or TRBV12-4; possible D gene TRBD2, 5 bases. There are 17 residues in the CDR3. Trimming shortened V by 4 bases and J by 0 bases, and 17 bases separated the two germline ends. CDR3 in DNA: TGTGCCAGCAGTTCCTACGTGAGCGGAACCAGCACAGATACGCAGTATTTG. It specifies CASSSYVSGTSTDTQYL.

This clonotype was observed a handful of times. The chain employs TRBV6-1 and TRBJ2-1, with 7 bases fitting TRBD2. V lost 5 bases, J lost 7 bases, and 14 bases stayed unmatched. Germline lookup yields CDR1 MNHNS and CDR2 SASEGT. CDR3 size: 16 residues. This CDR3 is CASSIAGGPQINEQFF. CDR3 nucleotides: TGTGCCAGCAGTATAGCGGGCGGCCCCCAAATAAATGAGCAGTTCTTC.

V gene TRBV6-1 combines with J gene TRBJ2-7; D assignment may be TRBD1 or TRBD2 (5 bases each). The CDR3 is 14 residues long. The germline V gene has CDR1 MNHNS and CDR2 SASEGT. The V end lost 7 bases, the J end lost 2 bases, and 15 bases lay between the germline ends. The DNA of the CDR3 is TGTGCCAGCAACGACGTGGGGACGCCCTACGAGCAGTACTTC. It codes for CASNDVGTPYEQYF.

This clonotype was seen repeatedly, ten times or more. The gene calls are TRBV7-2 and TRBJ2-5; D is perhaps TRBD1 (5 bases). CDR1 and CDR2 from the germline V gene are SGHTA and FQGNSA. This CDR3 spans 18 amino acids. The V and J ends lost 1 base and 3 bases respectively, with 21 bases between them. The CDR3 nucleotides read TGTGCCAGCAGCTTAGATGGGGCCCCAACCCAATCTAAAGAGACCCAGTACTTC. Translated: CASSLDGAPTQSKETQYF.

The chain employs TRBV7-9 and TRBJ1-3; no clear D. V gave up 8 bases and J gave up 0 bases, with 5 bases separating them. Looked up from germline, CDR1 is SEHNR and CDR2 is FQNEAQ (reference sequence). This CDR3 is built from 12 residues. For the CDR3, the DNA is TGTGCCAGCGGATTCTCTGGAAACACCATATATTTT. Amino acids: CASGFSGNTIYF.

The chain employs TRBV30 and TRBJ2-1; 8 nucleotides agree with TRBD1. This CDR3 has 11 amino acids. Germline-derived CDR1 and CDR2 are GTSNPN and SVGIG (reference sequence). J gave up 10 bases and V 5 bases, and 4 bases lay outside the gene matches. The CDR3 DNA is TGTGCCTGGGCAGGGGGCTGGGAGCAGTTCTTC. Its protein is CAWAGGWEQFF.

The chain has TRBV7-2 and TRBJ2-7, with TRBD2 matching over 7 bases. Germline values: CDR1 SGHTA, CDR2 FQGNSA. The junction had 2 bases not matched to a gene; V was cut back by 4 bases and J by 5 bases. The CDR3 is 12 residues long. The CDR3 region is CASSWTRHEQYF. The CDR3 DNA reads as TGTGCCAGCAGCTGGACTAGGCACGAGCAGTACTTC.

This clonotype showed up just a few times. The CDR3 reads CASSPRAGEQYF. The CDR3 DNA follows: TGTGCCAGCAGCCCCCGTGCTGGGGAGCAGTACTTC. The chain recombines TRBV7-8 with TRBJ2-7, with D uncertain. The V and J ends lost 5 bases and 7 bases respectively, with 12 bases between them. Germline V gene lookup returns CDR1 SGHVS and CDR2 FQNEAQ. The CDR3 totals 12 residues.

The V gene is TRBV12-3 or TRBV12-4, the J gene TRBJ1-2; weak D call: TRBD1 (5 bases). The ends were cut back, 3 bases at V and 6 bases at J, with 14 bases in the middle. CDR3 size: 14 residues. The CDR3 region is CASSFFAGRDGYTF. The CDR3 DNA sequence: TGTGCCAGCAGTTTCTTTGCGGGGCGCGATGGCTACACCTTC.